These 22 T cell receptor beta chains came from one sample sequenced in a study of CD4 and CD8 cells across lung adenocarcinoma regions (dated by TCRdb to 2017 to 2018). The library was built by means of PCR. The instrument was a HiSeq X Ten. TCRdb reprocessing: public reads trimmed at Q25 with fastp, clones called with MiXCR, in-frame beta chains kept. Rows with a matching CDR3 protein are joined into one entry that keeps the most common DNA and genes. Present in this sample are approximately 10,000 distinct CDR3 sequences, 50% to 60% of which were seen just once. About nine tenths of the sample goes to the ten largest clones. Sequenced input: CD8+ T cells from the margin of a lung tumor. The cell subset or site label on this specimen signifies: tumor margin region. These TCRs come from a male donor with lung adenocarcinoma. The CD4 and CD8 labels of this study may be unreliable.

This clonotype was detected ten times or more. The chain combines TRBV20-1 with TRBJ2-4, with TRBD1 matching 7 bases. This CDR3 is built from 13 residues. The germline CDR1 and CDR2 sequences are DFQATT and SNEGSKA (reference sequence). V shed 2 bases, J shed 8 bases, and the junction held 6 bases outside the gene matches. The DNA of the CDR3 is TGCAGTGCTAGACCGACAGGGAGATACATTCAGTACTTC. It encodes CSARPTGRYIQYF.

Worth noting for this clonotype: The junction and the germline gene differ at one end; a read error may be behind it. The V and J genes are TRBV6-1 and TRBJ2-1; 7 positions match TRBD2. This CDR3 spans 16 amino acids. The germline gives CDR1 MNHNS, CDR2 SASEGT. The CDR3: CASTEAGGGDGDTQYF. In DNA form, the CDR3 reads TGTGCCAGCACGGAAGCCGGGGGAGGGGACGGAGATACGCAGTATTTC.

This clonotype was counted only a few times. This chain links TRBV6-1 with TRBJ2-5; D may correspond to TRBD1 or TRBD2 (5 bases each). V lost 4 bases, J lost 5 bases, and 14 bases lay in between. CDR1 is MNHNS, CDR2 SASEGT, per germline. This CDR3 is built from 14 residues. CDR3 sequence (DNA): TGTGCCAGCAGTGCGGGGCTACTCGGGGAGACCCAGTACTTC. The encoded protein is CASSAGLLGETQYF.

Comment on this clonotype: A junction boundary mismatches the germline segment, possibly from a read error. The CDR3 DNA reads as TGTGCCAGGGGGGTGGGAGCCGAGAATACGCAGTATTTC. It translates to CARGVGAENTQYF. J is TRBJ2-3 and V is TRBV6-1; D may match TRBD1 or TRBD2 (5 bases each). The CDR3 extends over 13 amino acids. The germline CDR1 and CDR2 sequences are MNHNS and SASEGT.

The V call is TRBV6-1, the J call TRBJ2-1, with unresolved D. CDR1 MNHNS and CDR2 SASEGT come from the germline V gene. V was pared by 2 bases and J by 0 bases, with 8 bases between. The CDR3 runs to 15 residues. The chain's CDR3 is CASSELTFSYNEQFF. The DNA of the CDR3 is TGTGCCAGCAGTGAACTGACATTCTCCTACAATGAGCAGTTCTTC.

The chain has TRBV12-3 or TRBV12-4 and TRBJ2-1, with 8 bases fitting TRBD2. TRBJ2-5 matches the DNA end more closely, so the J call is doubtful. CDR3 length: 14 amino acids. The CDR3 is CASSRRGGGETQYF. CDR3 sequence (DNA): TGTGCCAGCAGCCGTCGGGGGGGTGGGGAGACCCAGTACTTC.

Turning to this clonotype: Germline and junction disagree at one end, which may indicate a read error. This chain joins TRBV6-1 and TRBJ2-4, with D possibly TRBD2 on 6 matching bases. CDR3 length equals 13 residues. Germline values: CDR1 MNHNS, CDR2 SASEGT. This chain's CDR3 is CASREAGYDAQYF. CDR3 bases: TGTGCCAGCAGAGAAGCGGGCTACGATGCGCAGTATTTC.

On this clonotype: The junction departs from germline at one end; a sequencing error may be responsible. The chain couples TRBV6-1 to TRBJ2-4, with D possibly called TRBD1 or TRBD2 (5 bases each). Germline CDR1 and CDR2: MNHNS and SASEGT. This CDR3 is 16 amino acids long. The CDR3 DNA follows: TGTGCCAGCAGTGAAGCCGGGGCTGTGAGCCGGGATACGCAGTATTTC. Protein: CASSEAGAVSRDTQYF.

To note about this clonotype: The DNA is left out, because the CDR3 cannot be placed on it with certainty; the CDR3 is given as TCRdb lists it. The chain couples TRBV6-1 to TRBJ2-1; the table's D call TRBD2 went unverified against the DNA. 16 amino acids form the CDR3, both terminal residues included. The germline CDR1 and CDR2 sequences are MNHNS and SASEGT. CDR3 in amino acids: CASRGTWAGGTDAQFF.

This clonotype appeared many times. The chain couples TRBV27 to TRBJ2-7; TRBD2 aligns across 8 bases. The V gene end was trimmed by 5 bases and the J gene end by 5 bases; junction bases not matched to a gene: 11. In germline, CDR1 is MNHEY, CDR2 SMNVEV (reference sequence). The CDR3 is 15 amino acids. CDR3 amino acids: CASSPPSGRIDEQYF. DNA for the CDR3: TGTGCCAGCAGTCCGCCAAGCGGGAGAATCGACGAGCAGTACTTC.

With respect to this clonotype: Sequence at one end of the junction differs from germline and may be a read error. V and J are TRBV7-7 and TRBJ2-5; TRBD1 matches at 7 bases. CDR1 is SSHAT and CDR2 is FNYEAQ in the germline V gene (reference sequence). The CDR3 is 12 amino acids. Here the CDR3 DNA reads TGTGCTAGCAGCCACAGGGGTGAGACCCAGTACTTC. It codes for CASSHRGETQYF.

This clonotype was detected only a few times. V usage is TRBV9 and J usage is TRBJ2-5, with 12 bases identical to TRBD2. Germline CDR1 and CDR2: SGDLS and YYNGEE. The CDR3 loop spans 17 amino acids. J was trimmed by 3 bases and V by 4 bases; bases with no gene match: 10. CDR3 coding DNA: TGTGCCAGCAGCTCCCTCCCGACTAGCGGGAGTAAAGAGACCCAGTACTTC. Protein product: CASSSLPTSGSKETQYF.

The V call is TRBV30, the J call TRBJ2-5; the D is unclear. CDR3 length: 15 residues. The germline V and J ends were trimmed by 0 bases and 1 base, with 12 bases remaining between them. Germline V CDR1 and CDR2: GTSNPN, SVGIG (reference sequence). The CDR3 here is CAWSVSIAPQETQYF. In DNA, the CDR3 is TGTGCCTGGAGTGTATCCATCGCCCCCCAAGAGACCCAGTACTTC.

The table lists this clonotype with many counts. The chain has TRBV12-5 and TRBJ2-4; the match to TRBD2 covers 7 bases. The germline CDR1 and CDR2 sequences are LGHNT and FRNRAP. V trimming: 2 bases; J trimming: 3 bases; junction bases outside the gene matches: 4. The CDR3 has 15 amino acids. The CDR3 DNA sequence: TGTGCTAGTGGTTTGAAGGCGGGAGACAAAAACATTCAGTACTTC. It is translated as CASGLKAGDKNIQYF.

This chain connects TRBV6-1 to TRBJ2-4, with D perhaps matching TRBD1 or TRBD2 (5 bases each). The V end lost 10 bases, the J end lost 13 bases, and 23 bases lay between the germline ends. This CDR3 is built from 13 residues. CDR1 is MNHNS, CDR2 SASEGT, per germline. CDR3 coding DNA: TGTGCCACGGGGCTCAGGAACAAAGACACGCAGTACTTC. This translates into CATGLRNKDTQYF.

The DNA of the CDR3 is TGTGCGGGGCTCGGTGGCGGACAGCAAGACACCCAGTACTTC. Translation gives CAGLGGGQQDTQYF. This chain joins TRBV10-3 and TRBJ2-4, with a possible D match to TRBD1 (6 bases). This CDR3 has 14 residues. The germline V gene encodes CDR1 ENHRY and CDR2 SYGVKD.

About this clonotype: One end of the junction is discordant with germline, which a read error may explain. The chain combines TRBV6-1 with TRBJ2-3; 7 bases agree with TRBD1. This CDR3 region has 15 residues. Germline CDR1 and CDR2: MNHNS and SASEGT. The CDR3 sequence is CASSGQAESTETQYF. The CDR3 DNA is TGTGCCAGCAGCGGACAGGCGGAGAGCACAGAGACGCAGTATTTT.

The CDR3 sequence: CASIYRVNTEAFF. As DNA, the CDR3 is TGTGCCAGTATTTACAGGGTTAACACTGAAGCTTTCTTT. V usage is TRBV6-5 and J usage is TRBJ1-1; D perhaps matches TRBD1 (6 bases). CDR3 length: 13 amino acids. The germline V gene encodes CDR1 MNHEY and CDR2 SVGAGI. Trimming pared 9 bases from V and 2 bases from J, leaving 13 bases between.

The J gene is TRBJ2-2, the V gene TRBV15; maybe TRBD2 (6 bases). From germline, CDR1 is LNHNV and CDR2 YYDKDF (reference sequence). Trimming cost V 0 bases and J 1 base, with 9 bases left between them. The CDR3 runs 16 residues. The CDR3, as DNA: TGTGCCACCAGCAGAGATCCAGCGGGGAACACCGGGGAGCTGTTTTTT. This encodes CATSRDPAGNTGELFF.

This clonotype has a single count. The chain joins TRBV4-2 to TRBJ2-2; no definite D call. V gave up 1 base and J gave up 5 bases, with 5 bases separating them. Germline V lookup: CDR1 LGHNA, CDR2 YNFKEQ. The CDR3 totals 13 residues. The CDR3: CASSQVGTGELFF. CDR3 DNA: TGTGCCAGCAGCCAAGTTGGGACCGGGGAGCTGTTTTTT.

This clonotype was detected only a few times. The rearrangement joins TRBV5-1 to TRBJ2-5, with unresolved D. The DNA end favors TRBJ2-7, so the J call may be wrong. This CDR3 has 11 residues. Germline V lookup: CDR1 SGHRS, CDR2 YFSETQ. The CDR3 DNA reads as TGCGCCAGCAGCACCCGAAGCGAGCAGTACTTC. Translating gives CASSTRSEQYF.

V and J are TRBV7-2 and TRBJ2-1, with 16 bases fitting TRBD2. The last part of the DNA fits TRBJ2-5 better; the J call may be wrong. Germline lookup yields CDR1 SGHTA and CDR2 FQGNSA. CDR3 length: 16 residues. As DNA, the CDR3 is TGTGCCAGCAGCCGAATGGGACTAGCGGGAGGGGAGACCCAGTACTTC. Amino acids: CASSRMGLAGGETQYF.